The 19 T cell receptor beta chains below come from one sample, sequenced in a study of response to subunit inactivated influenza vaccine. Via MiXCR, TCRdb re-called the RT-PCR reads, giving one row per CDR3 protein. The repertoire holds about 700,000 distinct CDR3 sequences, with 11% to 15% as singletons. Sample: PBMCs from blood, taken 14 to 15 days before vaccination. The receptors were sampled from a man over 45 who received an inactivated influenza vaccine.

The chain carries TRBV6-1 and TRBJ2-3, with D maybe TRBD1 (6 bases). There are 14 residues in the CDR3. CDR1 is MNHNS and CDR2 is SASEGT in the germline V gene. V shed 7 bases and J shed 6 bases, with 17 bases lying between them. The CDR3 here is CASKSAGAGDTQYF. DNA for the CDR3: TGTGCCAGCAAGAGTGCAGGGGCAGGGGATACGCAGTATTTT.

This rearrangement joins TRBV12-3 or TRBV12-4 to TRBJ2-1; D is possibly TRBD1 (6 bases). V lost 2 bases and J lost 5, with 22 bases in between. This CDR3 spans 18 amino acids. CDR3 region: CASSLSVPPGAEDNEQFF. The CDR3 nucleotides read TGTGCCAGCAGTTTAAGCGTGCCTCCAGGGGCGGAGGACAATGAGCAGTTCTTC.

The V call is TRBV7-8, the J call TRBJ2-4; 7 bases map to TRBD1. Germline CDR1 and CDR2: SGHVS and FQNEAQ. The V gene end was trimmed by 7 bases and the J gene end by 2 bases; junction bases not matched to a gene: 11. The length of the CDR3 is 16 residues. The CDR3 nucleotides read TGTGCCAGCAACATCGGGACAGTGAGACCCAAAAACATTCAGTACTTC. Protein: CASNIGTVRPKNIQYF. The full variable domain, in which reference TRBV7-8 and TRBJ2-4 provide the parts outside the CDR3, is GAGVSQSPRYKVAKRGQDVALRCDPISGHVSLFWYQQALGQGPEFLTYFQNEAQLDKSGLPSDRFFAERPEGSVSTLKIQRTQQEDSAVYLCASNIGTVRPKNIQYFGAGTRLSVL.

The V gene is TRBV29-1, the J gene TRBJ1-4, with D perhaps TRBD1 (5 bases). V lost 4 bases, J lost 6 bases, and 12 bases lay in between. The germline CDR1 and CDR2 sequences are SQVTM and ANQGSEA. The CDR3 totals 13 residues. Here the CDR3 DNA reads TGCAGCGTTGTCTTAAGGGGTGATGAAAAACTGTTTTTT. Its protein is CSVVLRGDEKLFF. Together with reference TRBV29-1 and TRBJ1-4, the CDR3 gives the full variable domain: SAVISQKPSRDICQRGTSLTIQCQVDSQVTMMFWYRQQPGQSLTLIATANQGSEATYESGFVIDKFPISRPNLTFSTLTVSNMSPEDSSIYLCSVVLRGDEKLFFGSGTQLSVL.

This clonotype appeared a few times. The chain couples TRBV10-3 to TRBJ1-3; 7 nucleotides agree with TRBD1. CDR3 length: 17 amino acids. CDR1 and CDR2 from the germline V gene are ENHRY and SYGVKD. The V gene end was trimmed by 6 bases and the J gene end by 2 bases; junction bases not matched to a gene: 13. The CDR3 spells CAISAGGRFPTGNTIYF. The DNA of the CDR3 is TGTGCCATCAGCGCAGGGGGACGGTTCCCCACTGGAAACACCATATATTTT.

Ten or more counts support this clonotype. The V gene is TRBV9, the J gene TRBJ2-2; D unresolved. Trimming took 0 bases from V and 0 from J, leaving 6 bases between them. The CDR3 covers 15 residues. Germline CDR1 and CDR2: SGDLS and YYNGEE. The CDR3 coding sequence is TGTGCCAGCAGCGTAGATAGTGCGAACACCGGGGAGCTGTTTTTT. As protein: CASSVDSANTGELFF.

This clonotype was counted only a few times. This CDR3 reads CASSVGVGQVQYF. The CDR3 DNA reads TGTGCCAGCAGCGTCGGTGTGGGGCAGGTCCAGTACTTC. This chain connects TRBV9 to TRBJ2-5; D perhaps matches TRBD1 (5 bases). Per germline, CDR1 SGDLS and CDR2 YYNGEE. This CDR3 region has 13 residues. V lost 2 bases to trimming and J lost 10 bases, with 15 bases between them.

This chain uses TRBV10-3 with TRBJ2-1; D is unclear. In germline, CDR1 is ENHRY, CDR2 SYGVKD. The CDR3 loop spans 13 amino acids. The V and J ends lost 3 bases and 9 bases respectively, with 12 bases between them. The CDR3, as DNA: TGTGCCATCAGTGAAAAAGGTGTCAGTGAGCAGTTCTTC. Residues: CAISEKGVSEQFF.

This clonotype was seen ten or more times. V usage is TRBV20-1 and J usage is TRBJ1-5; D call uncertain. The CDR3 is 15 residues long. Germline V gives CDR1 DFQATT, CDR2 SNEGSKA (reference sequence). Trimming took off 0 bases at V and 1 base at J, with 10 bases between the two ends. The DNA for the CDR3 is TGCAGTGCTAGAGATTTTAGCCACAGCAATCAGCCCCAGCATTTT. The encoded protein is CSARDFSHSNQPQHF.

V and J are TRBV7-2 and TRBJ1-2; no clear D gene. The CDR3 covers 15 residues. The V gene's germline CDR1 is SGHTA and CDR2 FQGNSA. Trimming pared 3 bases from V and 7 bases from J, leaving 18 bases between. In DNA, the CDR3 is TGTGCCAGCAGCTTCCCCACTGGACGTAGACTTGGCTACACCTTC. It translates to CASSFPTGRRLGYTF.

V usage is TRBV10-3 and J usage is TRBJ1-1; D is uncertain. CDR1 and CDR2 (germline): ENHRY, SYGVKD. Between the trimmed V and J ends, which lost 5 bases and 4 bases, there was a span of 8 bases. The length of the CDR3 is 12 residues. DNA for the CDR3: TGTGCCATCAGTCGAAGGACCACTGAAGCTTTCTTT. Its protein is CAISRRTTEAFF.

The chain uses TRBV7-2 and TRBJ2-1; 13 nucleotides line up with TRBD2. Per the germline V gene, CDR1 is SGHTA and CDR2 is FQGNSA. CDR3 length: 17 residues. V lost 5 bases, J lost 1 base, and 5 bases stayed unmatched. CDR3 in DNA: TGTGCCAGCAGCCCCGGACTAGCGGGGGCGTCCTACAATGAGCAGTTCTTC. Translation gives CASSPGLAGASYNEQFF.

A few counts support this clonotype. The gene calls are TRBV6-2 or TRBV6-3 and TRBJ2-1, with D possibly TRBD2 on 6 matching bases. This CDR3 is 13 amino acids long. Germline assignment: CDR1 MNHEY and CDR2 SVGEGT. The V gene lost 7 bases and the J gene lost 9 bases, with 16 bases spanning the gap. The CDR3 is CASISGVSAEQFF. DNA of the CDR3: TGTGCCAGCATATCGGGGGTGTCTGCTGAGCAGTTCTTC.

V gene TRBV4-1 combines with J gene TRBJ2-1; 7 nucleotides agree with TRBD1. The CDR3 spans 16 residues. V dropped 1 base and J dropped 3; count of bases not matched to a gene: 6. The V gene's germline CDR1 is MGHRA and CDR2 YSYEKL. CDR3 DNA: TGCGCCAGCAGCCAAGTAACAGGGGTCTACTACAATGAGCAGTTCTTC. This sequence encodes CASSQVTGVYYNEQFF.

This clonotype was counted only a few times. The V call is TRBV25-1, the J call TRBJ1-2, with 7 nucleotides matching TRBD1. Germline V gene lookup returns CDR1 MGHDK and CDR2 SYGVNS. The CDR3 consists of 16 residues. V lost 2 bases, J lost 7 bases, and 13 bases stayed unmatched. The DNA for the CDR3 is TGTGCCAGCAGTGAAATGGGACAGACGAAGAGGGGTGGCTACACCTTC. Amino acids: CASSEMGQTKRGGYTF.

The chain uses TRBV6-1 and TRBJ2-1; a weak D match, TRBD1 (6 bases). V lost 7 bases and J 7 bases, leaving 17 bases between the germline ends. From germline, CDR1 is MNHNS and CDR2 SASEGT. This CDR3 contains 14 residues. The CDR3 coding sequence is TGTGCCAGCACTAATAGGGGGACAAAGAATGAGCAGTTCTTC. This gives the protein CASTNRGTKNEQFF.

The V and J genes are TRBV7-8 and TRBJ2-1, with TRBD2 identical over 8 bases. V trimming: 1 base; J trimming: 5 bases; junction bases outside the gene matches: 4. This CDR3 contains 15 residues. Germline assignment: CDR1 SGHVS and CDR2 FQNEAQ. The CDR3 DNA reads TGTGCCAGCAGCTTAGAAACTAGCGGCAACAATGAGCAGTTCTTC. Protein product: CASSLETSGNNEQFF.

V is TRBV5-1 and J is TRBJ2-2; either TRBD1 or TRBD2 may fit D (5 bases each). This CDR3 spans 16 amino acids. From germline, CDR1 is SGHRS and CDR2 YFSETQ. Trimming left V 4 bases short and J 0 bases short, with 13 bases between. Here the CDR3 reads CASSIGRGTNTGELFF. The CDR3 DNA reads as TGCGCCAGCAGCATTGGACGGGGCACGAACACCGGGGAGCTGTTTTTT.

This clonotype was picked up a small number of times. This chain links TRBV7-9 with TRBJ2-7; perhaps D is TRBD1 or TRBD2 (5 bases each). Germline V gene data show CDR1 as SEHNR and CDR2 as FQNEAQ (reference sequence). The CDR3 spans 16 residues. V lost 5 bases to trimming and J lost 1 base, with 18 bases between them. The DNA of the CDR3 is TGTGCCAGCAGCGAGCACCTATGGGGGAAGTCCTACGAGCAGTACTTC. Translating it yields CASSEHLWGKSYEQYF.